These 26 T cell receptor beta chains share one sample of origin, sequenced in a study of blood T cell repertoires in COVID-19. Data came from immunoSEQ multiplex PCR; TCRdb stores just in-frame clones and leaves some out. The table has 400,000 or so clones, around 84% seen once; the top ten hold approximately 2.9%. The sequencing input was peripheral blood. The receptors derive from a human donor in a cohort sampled during active COVID-19.

The V and J genes are TRBV7-9 and TRBJ2-7, with 11 bases aligning to TRBD1. This CDR3 region has 17 residues. Germline V gene data show CDR1 as SEHNR and CDR2 as FQNEAQ (reference sequence). V was pared by 5 bases and J by 3 bases, with 12 bases of the junction left unmatched. The DNA for the CDR3 is TGTGCCAGCAGCCCTAGGGATTCGGGACAGGGGGGCTACGAGCAGTACTTC. Residues: CASSPRDSGQGGYEQYF.

The genes are TRBV25-1 and TRBJ2-1, with D possibly TRBD1 on 5 matching bases. CDR1 and CDR2 from the germline V gene are MGHDK and SYGVNS. V dropped 1 base and J dropped 9 bases, with 10 bases sitting between them. The CDR3 consists of 13 residues. DNA for the CDR3: TGTGCCAGCAGTGAATTAGGGGCTACTGAGCAGTTCTTC. It yields the protein CASSELGATEQFF. Combining the CDR3 with reference TRBV25-1 and TRBJ2-1 gives the whole variable domain EADIYQTPRYLVIGTGKKITLECSQTMGHDKMYWYQQDPGMELHLIHYSYGVNSTEKGDLSSESTVSRIRTEHFPLTLESARPSHTSQYLCASSELGATEQFFGPGTRLTVL.

V usage is TRBV6-5 and J usage is TRBJ2-5; the D is unclear. Germline values: CDR1 MNHEY, CDR2 SVGAGI. This CDR3 spans 11 amino acids. The V end was cut by 5 bases, the J end by 9 bases, with 10 bases between. The CDR3 is CASSNPRSQYF. The CDR3 DNA follows: TGTGCCAGCAGTAACCCCCGGTCCCAGTACTTC.

In this sample, this clone turned up once. The rearrangement links TRBV9 to TRBJ2-7; D is undetermined. The germline V gene has CDR1 SGDLS and CDR2 YYNGEE. This CDR3 is built from 14 residues. V lost 4 bases, J lost 5 bases, and 16 bases lay in between. The CDR3 is CASSPRLSYDEQYF. The CDR3 region has the DNA TGTGCCAGCAGCCCTCGCCTATCTTACGACGAGCAGTACTTC. The full variable domain, completed using reference TRBV9 and TRBJ2-7, is DSGVTQTPKHLITATGQRVTLRCSPRSGDLSVYWYQQSLDQGLQFLIQYYNGEERAKGNILERFSAQQFPDLHSELNLSSLELGDSALYFCASSPRLSYDEQYFGPGTRLTVT.

The rearrangement links TRBV9 to TRBJ2-1; D is perhaps TRBD1 (6 bases). The CDR3 has 12 amino acids. Germline CDR1 is SGDLS and CDR2 is YYNGEE. Trimming removed 4 bases at V and 10 bases at J, with 12 bases between. The CDR3 region has the DNA TGTGCCAGCAGCCCCCCCGGGACAGAGCAGTTCTTC. Translating gives CASSPPGTEQFF.

The rearrangement joins TRBV6-6 to TRBJ1-3; the D is unclear. The V and J ends lost 4 bases and 6 bases respectively, with 19 bases between them. The CDR3 covers 16 residues. Germline loops: CDR1 MNHNY, CDR2 SVGAGI (reference sequence). The CDR3 coding sequence is TGTGCCAGCAGTTCCGCCTCGAAGACACTCCAAAACACCATATATTTT. Its translation is CASSSASKTLQNTIYF.

This chain joins TRBV11-1 and TRBJ1-1; D unresolved. The CDR3 totals 14 residues. V dropped 7 bases and J dropped 4 bases, with 16 bases sitting between them. Germline-derived CDR1 and CDR2 are SGHAT and FQDESV (reference sequence). This CDR3 is CASTPPGWITEAFF. The CDR3, as DNA: TGTGCCAGCACTCCACCCGGGTGGATCACTGAAGCTTTCTTT. The full variable domain, in which reference TRBV11-1 and TRBJ1-1 provide the parts outside the CDR3, is EAEVAQSPRYKITEKSQAVAFWCDPISGHATLYWYRQILGQGPELLVQFQDESVVDDSQLPKDRFSAERLKGVDSTLKIQPAELGDSAMYLCASTPPGWITEAFFGQGTRLTVV.

This sequence joins TRBV3-1 (or the pseudogene TRBV3-2) and TRBJ2-2; 8 positions agree with TRBD2. Germline V gives CDR1 LGHDT, CDR2 YNNKEL (reference sequence). This CDR3 contains 17 residues. Germline trimming cut 3 bases from V and 2 bases from J; bases unmatched to any gene: 8. The CDR3 DNA reads as TGTGCCAGCAGCCACACCAGCGGGAGTCTAAACACCGGGGAGCTGTTTTTT. Translating it yields CASSHTSGSLNTGELFF.

The V call is TRBV30, the J call TRBJ1-5; 8 positions match TRBD1. The CDR3 spans 15 residues. The J segment lost 1 base and the V segment lost 5 bases, leaving 7 bases of the junction unmatched. CDR1 GTSNPN and CDR2 SVGIG come from the germline V gene (reference sequence). Here the CDR3 reads CAWSSRTGSNQPQHF. CDR3 nucleotide sequence: TGTGCCTGGTCTTCAAGGACAGGGAGCAATCAGCCCCAGCATTTT.

The count of this clone is one. This sequence joins TRBV2 and TRBJ1-2, with D possibly TRBD1 on 6 matching bases. This CDR3 has 14 amino acids. Germline values: CDR1 SNHLY, CDR2 FYNNEI. V gave up 4 bases and J gave up 4 bases, with 13 bases separating them. As DNA, the CDR3 is TGTGCCAGCAGTGTGAACAGGGAATCCTATGGCTACACCTTC. Its translation is CASSVNRESYGYTF.

The chain joins TRBV30 to TRBJ2-3, with 9 bases fitting TRBD1. This CDR3 has 14 residues. Germline loops: CDR1 GTSNPN, CDR2 SVGIG (reference sequence). V was clipped by 5 bases and J by 3 bases; unmatched bases: 6. The CDR3 DNA sequence: TGTGCCTGGGGGACAGGGATAATAACAGATACGCAGTATTTT. It yields the protein CAWGTGIITDTQYF. The variable domain in full, with the rest retrieved from reference TRBV30 and TRBJ2-3, is SQTIHQWPATLVQPVGSPLSLECTVEGTSNPNLYWYRQAAGRGLQLLFYSVGIGQISSEVPQNLSASRPQDRQFILSSKKLLLSDSGFYLCAWGTGIITDTQYFGPGTRLTVL.

CDR3 nucleotides: TGTGCCAGCAGCCAAGCCCCTAGCGGGGCCGACACCGGGGAGCTGTTTTTT. Protein sequence: CASSQAPSGADTGELFF. The chain combines TRBV3-1 (or the pseudogene TRBV3-2) with TRBJ2-2; 9 bases match TRBD2. After removal of 1 base from V and 3 bases from J, the junction contained 6 bases not matched to a gene. Germline CDR1 is LGHDT and CDR2 is YNNKEL (reference sequence). This CDR3 has 17 amino acids.

The chain joins TRBV29-1 to TRBJ1-2; TRBD1 matches at 9 bases. The V gene end was trimmed by 0 bases and the J gene end by 8 bases; junction bases not matched to a gene: 7. Germline lookup yields CDR1 SQVTM and CDR2 ANQGSEA. This CDR3 spans 14 amino acids. CDR3 amino acids: CSVEEQGASRGYTF. CDR3 in DNA: TGCAGCGTTGAAGAACAGGGGGCATCGAGGGGCTACACCTTC.

This chain uses TRBV5-1 with TRBJ1-3, with 9 nucleotides matching TRBD1. CDR1 is SGHRS, CDR2 YFSETQ, per germline. The trim removed 4 bases at V and 4 bases at J, leaving 6 bases unmatched. The length of the CDR3 is 15 residues. CDR3 nucleotide sequence: TGCGCCAGCAGCGCCGCGGGGACAGGGGGAAACACCATATATTTT. Translation: CASSAAGTGGNTIYF.

CDR3 sequence: CASTPAGGGEKLFF. The CDR3 DNA follows: TGTGCCAGCACCCCGGCAGGGGGCGGTGAAAAACTGTTTTTT. The rearrangement uses TRBV2 and TRBJ1-4; TRBD1 aligns across 8 bases. The CDR3 covers 14 residues. The ends lost 7 bases at V and 7 bases at J; junction bases unmatched: 8. Germline-derived CDR1 and CDR2 are SNHLY and FYNNEI.

This chain joins TRBV5-4 and TRBJ2-5, with TRBD2 identical over 11 bases. In germline, CDR1 is SGHNT, CDR2 YYREEE (reference sequence). The trim removed 3 bases at V and 1 base at J, leaving 11 bases unmatched. The CDR3 has 18 residues. This CDR3 reads CASSSLTSGEGIQETQYF. The CDR3 bases are TGTGCCAGCAGCTCACTGACTAGCGGGGAGGGGATCCAAGAGACCCAGTACTTC.

The J gene is TRBJ1-1, the V gene TRBV11-3; 7 bases fit TRBD1. Germline CDR1 is SGHNT and CDR2 is YENEEA. CDR3 length equals 15 residues. V shed 5 bases, J shed 4 bases, and the junction held 10 bases outside the gene matches. CDR3 amino acids: CASSPGTARATEAFF. The DNA for the CDR3 is TGTGCCAGCAGCCCAGGGACAGCAAGGGCCACTGAAGCTTTCTTT. Complete variable domain (other parts from reference TRBV11-3 and TRBJ1-1): EAGVVQSPRYKIIEKKQPVAFWCNPISGHNTLYWYLQNLGQGPELLIRYENEEAVDDSQLPKDRFSAERLKGVDSTLKIQPAELGDSAVYLCASSPGTARATEAFFGQGTRLTVV.

The chain recombines TRBV30 with TRBJ1-5, with a possible D match to TRBD1 (5 bases). V was clipped by 3 bases and J by 4 bases, with 13 bases between them. Per the germline V gene, CDR1 is GTSNPN and CDR2 is SVGIG (reference sequence). This CDR3 contains 14 residues. Written as DNA, the CDR3 is TGTGCCTGGAGGGGATTGACAGAGAATCAGCCCCAGCATTTT. Translation: CAWRGLTENQPQHF.

J is TRBJ2-1 and V is TRBV7-9, with D perhaps TRBD2 (5 bases). The CDR3 loop spans 14 amino acids. The germline V gene encodes CDR1 SEHNR and CDR2 FQNEAQ (reference sequence). V lost 1 base and J 7 bases, leaving 11 bases between the germline ends. CDR3 nucleotides: TGTGCCAGCAGCTTAGATAGGGAGACAAATGAGCAGTTCTTC. It is translated as CASSLDRETNEQFF.

V usage is TRBV3-1 (or the pseudogene TRBV3-2) and J usage is TRBJ2-1; no reliable D call. Per germline, CDR1 LGHDT and CDR2 YNNKEL (reference sequence). This CDR3 region has 14 residues. Trimming removed 1 base from V and 9 bases from J, with 13 bases in between. The CDR3 DNA reads as TGTGCCAGCAGCCAAGCGCCTCCCTTTAGTGAGCAGTTCTTC. This encodes CASSQAPPFSEQFF.

In this sample, this clone turned up a few times. The V call is TRBV5-1, the J call TRBJ2-7; the D is unclear. There are 12 residues in the CDR3. The germline CDR1 and CDR2 sequences are SGHRS and YFSETQ. V gave up 0 bases and J gave up 3 bases, with 4 bases separating them. The CDR3 spells CASSLDNYEQYF. The CDR3 DNA follows: TGCGCCAGCAGCTTGGACAACTACGAGCAGTACTTC. Supplemented by reference TRBV5-1 and TRBJ2-7, the full variable domain reads KAGVTQTPRYLIKTRGQQVTLSCSPISGHRSVSWYQQTPGQGLQFLFEYFSETQRNKGNFPGRFSGRQFSNSRSEMNVSTLELGDSALYLCASSLDNYEQYFGPGTRLTVT.

The chain combines TRBV5-6 with TRBJ1-2; TRBD1 might be the D (6 bases). CDR3 size: 15 residues. Germline lookup yields CDR1 SGHDT and CDR2 YYEEEE. The V and J ends lost 2 bases and 4 bases respectively, with 15 bases between them. In DNA, the CDR3 is TGTGCCAGCAGCTTCAACAGGGTGTTTAGCTATGGCTACACCTTC. It yields the protein CASSFNRVFSYGYTF.

The gene calls are TRBV24-1 and TRBJ2-3; D possibly corresponds to TRBD1 (5 bases). Germline loops: CDR1 KGHDR, CDR2 SFDVKD. V lost 5 bases to trimming and J lost 9 bases, with 11 bases between them. The CDR3 covers 12 residues. CDR3 DNA sequence: TGTGCCACCAGTGCGGAATCAGGGACGCAGTATTTT. Its translation is CATSAESGTQYF.

V gene TRBV19 combines with J gene TRBJ2-1; 13 bases map to TRBD2. CDR3 length equals 16 residues. CDR1 and CDR2 from the germline V gene are LNHDA and SQIVND (reference sequence). The J segment lost 9 bases and the V segment lost 5 bases, leaving 10 bases of the junction unmatched. CDR3 DNA sequence: TGTGCCAGTAGTCCAATGGGACTAGCGGGACGCAGTGAGCAGTTCTTC. Translating it yields CASSPMGLAGRSEQFF.

This clone was seen just once. This chain uses TRBV5-6 with TRBJ2-5; no clear D. This CDR3 region has 14 residues. V was shortened by 1 base and J by 0 bases, with 7 bases between the two germline ends. CDR1 SGHDT and CDR2 YYEEEE come from the germline V gene. The CDR3 region has the DNA TGTGCCAGCAGCTTGCATAGCTACCAAGAGACCCAGTACTTC. Protein product: CASSLHSYQETQYF.

The J gene is TRBJ2-1, the V gene TRBV6-5; 7 nucleotides align to TRBD1. Germline CDR1 is MNHEY and CDR2 is SVGAGI. Germline trimming cut 2 bases from V and 5 bases from J; bases unmatched to any gene: 6. The CDR3 sequence is 15 residues long. CDR3 DNA sequence: TGTGCCAGCAGTTACGTCCGACAGGGCGACAATGAGCAGTTCTTC. Its protein is CASSYVRQGDNEQFF.